The 25 T cell receptor beta chains in this list originate from one sample, sequenced in a study of shared clonotypes between healthy human individuals. CD8 cells classed as naive were CD45RO-negative and positively selected for CCR7, excluding terminally differentiated effector memory CD45RA+ cells. Profiled with immunoSEQ multiplex PCR; TCRdb holds only in-frame clones, not every one. This table holds about 2 million clones, about 95% found once. Sequencing used naive CD8+ T cells sorted from blood. The receptors stem from a man between 18 and 35 years old in good health.

This rearrangement joins TRBV28 to TRBJ2-7, with a possible D match to TRBD2 (7 bases). Per germline, CDR1 MDHEN and CDR2 SYDVKM. CDR3 length: 14 amino acids. Trimming took 2 bases from V and 2 from J, leaving 10 bases between them. The CDR3 region is CASSLGGAAYEQYF. DNA for the CDR3: TGTGCCAGCAGTTTAGGGGGGGCGGCCTACGAGCAGTACTTC.

Concerning this clone: Its ends do not fully match the called genes, so a read error is possible. The chain employs TRBV6-1 and TRBJ2-5; 8 bases map to TRBD1. The germline V gene has CDR1 MNHNS and CDR2 SASEGT. The CDR3 covers 17 residues. The CDR3 spells CASSDYPDRGDRESQYF. CDR3 coding DNA: TGTGCCAGCAGTGATTACCCCGACAGGGGTGACCGAGAGAGCCAGTACTTC.

The CDR3 DNA reads TGCGCCAGCAGCCACGGGACAGGCGACGAGCAGTACTTC. Translation gives CASSHGTGDEQYF. The rearrangement uses TRBV4-3 and TRBJ2-7, with 8 nucleotides matching TRBD1. The CDR3 sequence is 13 residues long. V lost 3 bases to trimming and J lost 5 bases; unmatched junction nucleotides: 3. From germline, CDR1 is LGHNA and CDR2 YSLEER.

This chain joins TRBV5-6 and TRBJ1-1; TRBD1 matches at 7 bases. Looked up from germline, CDR1 is SGHDT and CDR2 is YYEEEE. V shed 3 bases, J shed 5 bases, and the junction held 10 bases outside the gene matches. The CDR3 is made up of 15 amino acids. The CDR3 coding sequence is TGTGCCAGCAGCTCCGACAGGGAGAGTAAGACTGAAGCTTTCTTT. Protein product: CASSSDRESKTEAFF.

As concerns this clone: One end of the junction does not line up with germline, which may come from a read error. Different DNA sequences within this sample yield the same CDR3. The rearrangement uses TRBV6-5 and TRBJ2-3; D is perhaps TRBD1 (6 bases). Per germline, CDR1 MNHEY and CDR2 SVGAGI. The CDR3 totals 14 residues. The CDR3 is CASSYFGGTDTQYF. In DNA, the CDR3 is TGTGCCAGCAGTTATTTTGGGGGCACGGATACGCAGTATTTT.

This rearrangement joins TRBV4-3 to TRBJ1-3; TRBD1 agrees at 7 bases. Trimming at V came to 4 bases and at J to 0 bases, leaving 9 bases not matched to a gene. Germline CDR1 reads LGHNA; CDR2 reads YSLEER. CDR3 length equals 17 residues. The CDR3 loop is CASSRVTGESSGNTIYF. CDR3 sequence (DNA): TGCGCCAGCAGCCGAGTAACAGGGGAGAGCTCTGGAAACACCATATATTTT.

Notes on this clone: The sample contains more than one DNA sequence encoding this CDR3. V usage is TRBV5-6 and J usage is TRBJ2-7, with D unclear. CDR1 and CDR2 (germline): SGHDT, YYEEEE. Trimming removed 0 bases at V and 1 base at J, with 5 bases between. This CDR3 is 13 amino acids long. For the CDR3, the DNA is TGTGCCAGCAGCTTGGGGGTATCCTACGAGCAGTACTTC. Translating gives CASSLGVSYEQYF.

This clone occurred once. The chain joins TRBV4-1 to TRBJ2-7; 12 bases align to TRBD2. J lost 2 bases, V lost 6 bases, and 5 bases had no gene match. This CDR3 has 15 residues. Germline V gene data show CDR1 as MGHRA and CDR2 as YSYEKL. In nucleotides, the CDR3 is TGCGCCAGCAGTAGGACTAGCGGGAAGACCTACGAGCAGTACTTC. Translated, it gives CASSRTSGKTYEQYF.

This clone has a single count. The V and J genes are TRBV4-1 and TRBJ2-3, with D perhaps assigned TRBD1 or TRBD2 (5 bases each). CDR1 is MGHRA and CDR2 is YSYEKL in the germline V gene. Trimming removed 5 bases from V and 6 bases from J, with 21 bases in between. The CDR3 is 16 residues long. The CDR3 sequence is CASSFGPGAIPDTQYF. CDR3 DNA sequence: TGCGCCAGCAGCTTTGGGCCCGGGGCTATTCCGGATACGCAGTATTTT.

The J gene is TRBJ1-1, the V gene TRBV6-6, with D tentatively TRBD1 (5 bases). V lost 4 bases and J lost 5, with 8 bases in between. There are 12 residues in the CDR3. Germline CDR1 MNHNY, CDR2 SVGAGI (reference sequence). For the CDR3, the DNA is TGTGCCAGCAGTTTCCAGGGAACTGAAGCTTTCTTT. Protein: CASSFQGTEAFF.

This chain links TRBV4-1 with TRBJ1-1; D call uncertain. Germline lookup yields CDR1 MGHRA and CDR2 YSYEKL. V was shortened by 3 bases and J by 7 bases, with 15 bases between the two germline ends. CDR3 length: 14 residues. The CDR3 region is CASSQTQLAGEAFF. In DNA, the CDR3 is TGCGCCAGCAGCCAGACCCAATTGGCCGGTGAAGCTTTCTTT.

The sample holds one count of this clone. V is TRBV29-1 and J is TRBJ2-7, with a possible D match to TRBD2 (5 bases). The CDR3 extends over 13 amino acids. CDR1 SQVTM and CDR2 ANQGSEA come from the germline V gene. V gave up 8 bases and J gave up 0 bases, with 14 bases separating them. CDR3 region: CSRGRELSYEQYF. The CDR3 bases are TGCAGCCGTGGACGGGAACTCTCCTACGAGCAGTACTTC.

The chain is built from TRBV29-1 and TRBJ2-1; the D gene is possibly TRBD1 (8 bases). V was shortened by 6 bases and J by 2 bases, with 23 bases between the two germline ends. The CDR3 is 17 residues long. Germline V gene sequence: CDR1 SQVTM, CDR2 ANQGSEA. The CDR3 region has the DNA TGCAGCGTCGTGGGGGGGCCAACAGGGGGTGCCTACAATGAGCAGTTCTTC. Translating it yields CSVVGGPTGGAYNEQFF.

A few counts support this clone. The V call is TRBV14, the J call TRBJ1-2, with D maybe TRBD1 (5 bases). Germline CDR1 and CDR2: SGHDN and FVKESK. V lost 3 bases, J lost 3 bases, and 20 bases lay in between. This CDR3 spans 17 amino acids. CDR3 DNA: TGTGCCAGCAGCCAGTTGACGGGGGTTGGAGTCGACTATGGCTACACCTTC. This gives the protein CASSQLTGVGVDYGYTF.

The chain has TRBV11-2 and TRBJ2-1; tentative D call: TRBD2 (5 bases). The V end was cut by 2 bases, the J end by 8 bases, with 10 bases between. There are 13 residues in the CDR3. CDR1 is SGHAT and CDR2 is FQNNGV in the germline V gene. In DNA, the CDR3 is TGTGCCAGCAGCTTAACTCCGCGGGATGAGCAGTTCTTC. Translation: CASSLTPRDEQFF.

V usage is TRBV2 and J usage is TRBJ1-2; TRBD1 is a possible D gene (5 bases). The CDR3 runs 13 residues. Trimming shortened V by 7 bases and J by 2 bases, and 11 bases separated the two germline ends. CDR1 and CDR2 (germline): SNHLY, FYNNEI. The CDR3 region has the DNA TGTGCCAGCAACCCGGGACCGAACTATGGCTACACCTTC. It codes for CASNPGPNYGYTF.

The V and J genes are TRBV7-9 and TRBJ2-5; the match to TRBD1 covers 9 bases. With 5 bases clipped from V and 4 bases from J, the junction kept 8 bases outside the gene matches. Germline CDR1 SEHNR, CDR2 FQNEAQ (reference sequence). This CDR3 has 15 amino acids. CDR3 sequence reads: CASSHPTGGRETQYF. The CDR3, as DNA: TGTGCCAGCAGCCACCCGACAGGGGGGAGAGAGACCCAGTACTTC.

The rearrangement links TRBV11-1 to TRBJ2-5, with 10 bases fitting TRBD2. CDR1 and CDR2 from the germline V gene are SGHAT and FQDESV (reference sequence). The junction had 11 bases not matched to a gene; V was cut back by 4 bases and J by 3 bases. The CDR3 covers 17 residues. The CDR3, as DNA: TGTGCCAGCAGCTACCCCCGGATAGCGGGGGGCAAAGAGACCCAGTACTTC. Translating gives CASSYPRIAGGKETQYF.

The rearrangement uses TRBV19 and TRBJ2-7; unclear D gene. The CDR3 length is 14 residues. Trimming shortened V by 3 bases and J by 0 bases, and 9 bases separated the two germline ends. Germline V gene sequence: CDR1 LNHDA, CDR2 SQIVND (reference sequence). The CDR3 DNA follows: TGTGCCAGTAGTATTATCCCTGGCTCCTACGAGCAGTACTTC. Translation gives CASSIIPGSYEQYF.

The chain uses TRBV18 and TRBJ2-7; 9 nucleotides agree with TRBD1. The trim removed 2 bases at V and 4 bases at J, leaving 6 bases unmatched. There are 15 residues in the CDR3. Germline loops: CDR1 KGHSH, CDR2 LQKENI. The CDR3 coding sequence is TGTGCCAGCTCACCATGGGGACAGGGAAGTTACGAGCAGTACTTC. Protein product: CASSPWGQGSYEQYF.

The rearrangement links TRBV27 to TRBJ1-1; weak D call: TRBD1 (5 bases). V dropped 0 bases and J dropped 7 bases, with 27 bases sitting between them. The V gene's germline CDR1 is MNHEY and CDR2 SMNVEV (reference sequence). The CDR3 sequence is 19 residues long. In DNA, the CDR3 is TGTGCCAGCAGTTTATCGGGGAGACAGCGGGACTTGGACTTCATTGAAGCTTTCTTT. Its translation: CASSLSGRQRDLDFIEAFF.

This clone was seen a single time. The rearrangement links TRBV20-1 to TRBJ2-7, with D possibly TRBD1 on 7 matching bases. The CDR3 contains 10 residues. Germline V gene lookup returns CDR1 DFQATT and CDR2 SNEGSKA (reference sequence). V shed 6 bases and J shed 12 bases, with 15 bases lying between them. DNA of the CDR3: TGCAGTGCCTTGGAGGGGGCTCTGTACTTC. This codes for CSALEGALYF.

Note on this clone: This sample includes further DNA sequences coding for the same CDR3. The V call is TRBV25-1, the J call TRBJ1-4; D may be TRBD1 (6 bases). Trimming pared 2 bases from V and 7 bases from J, leaving 14 bases between. The CDR3 contains 15 residues. The germline gives CDR1 MGHDK, CDR2 SYGVNS. This CDR3 reads CASSERSRGREKLFF. CDR3 nucleotide sequence: TGTGCCAGCAGTGAACGGTCCAGGGGACGTGAAAAACTGTTTTTT. Variable domain in full (rest from reference TRBV25-1 and TRBJ1-4): EADIYQTPRYLVIGTGKKITLECSQTMGHDKMYWYQQDPGMELHLIHYSYGVNSTEKGDLSSESTVSRIRTEHFPLTLESARPSHTSQYLCASSERSRGREKLFFGSGTQLSVL.

This rearrangement joins TRBV15 to TRBJ1-1; D is undetermined. This CDR3 contains 14 residues. The ends were cut back, 2 bases at V and 0 bases at J, with 7 bases in the middle. The germline gives CDR1 LNHNV, CDR2 YYDKDF (reference sequence). For the CDR3, the DNA is TGTGCCACCAGCAGACCCCAGATGAACACTGAAGCTTTCTTT. Protein: CATSRPQMNTEAFF.

V gene TRBV4-1 combines with J gene TRBJ2-7; 14 bases are shared with TRBD2. CDR1 is MGHRA, CDR2 YSYEKL, per germline. The CDR3 totals 19 residues. Losses at the gene ends were 1 base for V and 2 bases for J; bases not matched to a gene: 10. The CDR3: CASSQVGLAGGPLTYEQYF. In DNA form, the CDR3 reads TGCGCCAGCAGCCAAGTCGGACTAGCGGGAGGCCCCCTGACCTACGAGCAGTACTTC.